A single sample gave rise to the 20 T cell receptor beta chains below, sequenced in a study of cytomegalovirus exposure and HLA in healthy donors. The PCR made use of 60 Vbeta and 13 Jbeta primers. Sequencing used immunoSEQ multiplex PCR; TCRdb keeps in-frame clones, though not all of them. The sample records 150,000 or so clones, around 79% being singletons. What was sequenced was PBMCs. Every receptor here comes from a man aged 50 to 60 in good health and CMV-seropositive.

The chain is built from TRBV6-5 and TRBJ2-1; 7 bases map to TRBD2. CDR1 is MNHEY and CDR2 is SVGAGI in the germline V gene. V was clipped by 6 bases and J by 9 bases; unmatched bases: 14. The CDR3 covers 15 residues. CDR3 sequence reads: CASSWGGGSSGEQFF. The CDR3, as DNA: TGTGCCAGCAGCTGGGGTGGAGGGTCTAGCGGTGAGCAGTTCTTC.

In its sample, this clone was seen a few times. The gene calls are TRBV6-1 and TRBJ1-2; weak D call: TRBD1 (6 bases). This CDR3 comprises 13 residues. Germline CDR1 and CDR2: MNHNS and SASEGT. Trimming removed 6 bases at V and 6 bases at J, with 14 bases between. The CDR3 loop reads CASRLTGWNGYTF. The CDR3 coding sequence is TGTGCCAGCAGACTGACAGGTTGGAATGGCTACACCTTC.

The rearrangement links TRBV11-3 to TRBJ2-1; 12 nucleotides align to TRBD2. The CDR3 has 18 residues. Trimming took 1 base from V and 2 from J; bases not matched to a gene: 6. Germline V gene lookup returns CDR1 SGHNT and CDR2 YENEEA. CDR3 coding DNA: TGTGCCAGCAGCTTAGGTCCTAGCGGGGGGGCAGCCTACAATGAGCAGTTCTTC. As protein: CASSLGPSGGAAYNEQFF.

This clone was found once. V is TRBV27 and J is TRBJ2-7, with D possibly TRBD1 on 5 matching bases. The length of the CDR3 is 14 residues. Germline V gene data show CDR1 as MNHEY and CDR2 as SMNVEV (reference sequence). With 2 bases removed from V and 3 bases from J, the gap between germline ends came to 11 bases. CDR3 region: CASSLGAGNYEQYV. Here the CDR3 DNA reads TGTGCCAGCAGTTTAGGGGCAGGAAACTACGAGCAGTACGTC.

This rearrangement joins TRBV7-2 to TRBJ2-2; 11 bases agree with TRBD2. Germline CDR1 reads SGHTA; CDR2 reads FQGNSA. The CDR3 sequence is 16 residues long. Unmatched junction bases numbered 6, after V lost 5 bases and J lost 4 bases. CDR3 nucleotides: TGTGCCAGCAGCGTGCACCTAGCGGGGGGCACCGGGGAGCTGTTTTTT. This encodes CASSVHLAGGTGELFF. The full variable domain, with the rest looked up from reference TRBV7-2 and TRBJ2-2, is GAGVSQSPSNKVTEKGKDVELRCDPISGHTALYWYRQSLGQGLEFLIYFQGNSAPDKSGLPSDRFSAERTGGSVSTLTIQRTQQEDSAVYLCASSVHLAGGTGELFFGEGSRLTVL.

This clone was observed a few times. V and J are TRBV7-2 and TRBJ1-5; unclear D gene. The CDR3 is 16 residues long. Germline V lookup: CDR1 SGHTA, CDR2 FQGNSA. Trimming cost V 3 bases and J 1 base, with 13 bases left between them. CDR3 nucleotide sequence: TGTGCCAGCAGCTTGACGGTGAGAGGAAGCAATCAGCCCCAGCATTTT. Its protein product is CASSLTVRGSNQPQHF.

The chain uses TRBV5-5 and TRBJ2-2; 7 bases align to TRBD2. Germline V CDR1 and CDR2: SGHKS, YYEKEE (reference sequence). The CDR3 covers 14 residues. V gave up 4 bases and J gave up 1 base; unmatched junction bases: 1. The CDR3 reads CASSPGGNTGELFF. For the CDR3, the DNA is TGTGCCAGCAGCCCGGGAGGGAACACCGGGGAGCTGTTTTTT.

This clone was recorded only once. This chain uses TRBV19 with TRBJ1-1; D remains unclear. V lost 0 bases, J lost 3 bases, and 8 bases lay in between. This CDR3 has 14 amino acids. In germline, CDR1 is LNHDA, CDR2 SQIVND (reference sequence). The CDR3 protein is CASSIDWRDTEAFF. In nucleotides, the CDR3 is TGTGCCAGTAGTATAGATTGGAGGGACACTGAAGCTTTCTTT.

The chain recombines TRBV28 with TRBJ1-2; D is perhaps TRBD1 (5 bases). The germline V gene encodes CDR1 MDHEN and CDR2 SYDVKM. Deletions cut 6 bases from V and 8 bases from J, with 19 bases between. This CDR3 comprises 14 residues. The CDR3 loop reads CASRTGTSADGYTF. CDR3 in DNA: TGTGCCAGCAGAACCGGGACTAGCGCGGACGGCTACACCTTC.

This chain joins TRBV7-9 and TRBJ2-1; TRBD2 agrees at 12 bases. Germline V CDR1 and CDR2: SEHNR, FQNEAQ (reference sequence). J lost 7 bases, V lost 4 bases, and 5 bases had no gene match. The CDR3 extends over 15 amino acids. CDR3 in amino acids: CASSWTSGARNEQFF. CDR3 DNA: TGTGCCAGCAGCTGGACTAGCGGGGCCCGAAATGAGCAGTTCTTC.

The J gene is TRBJ1-5, the V gene TRBV7-2; the D gene is possibly TRBD1 (6 bases). CDR1 is SGHTA and CDR2 is FQGNSA in the germline V gene. V lost 2 bases and J lost 4, with 12 bases in between. The CDR3 is 15 amino acids. The CDR3 reads CASSLHRGANQPQHF. The CDR3 nucleotides are TGTGCCAGCAGCTTACATCGGGGGGCTAATCAGCCCCAGCATTTT.

This chain uses TRBV19 with TRBJ1-3; no firm D call. The CDR3 runs 14 residues. The germline V and J ends were trimmed by 3 bases and 0 bases, with 6 bases remaining between them. CDR1 and CDR2 from the germline V gene are LNHDA and SQIVND (reference sequence). The CDR3 region is CASSMEDSGNTIYF. The CDR3 DNA reads TGTGCCAGTAGTATGGAGGACTCTGGAAACACCATATATTTT.

Comment on this clone: The same CDR3 can be traced to other DNA sequences in this sample. The chain couples TRBV7-3 to TRBJ2-1; 11 positions match TRBD2. Germline V gene lookup returns CDR1 SGHTA and CDR2 FQGTGA. V shed 1 base and J 7 bases; nucleotides not matched to a gene: 3. The CDR3 runs to 15 residues. The chain's CDR3 is CASSLIAGGVNEQFF. DNA for the CDR3: TGTGCCAGCAGCTTAATAGCGGGGGGGGTTAATGAGCAGTTCTTC.

The J gene is TRBJ1-1, the V gene TRBV5-1, with D possibly matching TRBD1 (5 bases). The CDR3 extends over 14 amino acids. Between the trimmed V and J ends, which lost 4 bases and 3 bases, there was a span of 13 bases. Germline assignment: CDR1 SGHRS and CDR2 YFSETQ. The CDR3 loop is CASSVSGRDTEAFF. The CDR3 DNA sequence: TGCGCCAGCAGCGTATCAGGGAGGGACACTGAAGCTTTCTTT.

This chain links TRBV5-1 with TRBJ2-2, with D perhaps matching TRBD1 (6 bases). Trimming removed 0 bases from V and 3 bases from J, with 12 bases in between. The CDR3 is 16 amino acids. Germline CDR1 reads SGHRS; CDR2 reads YFSETQ. The CDR3 here is CASSLEGRGYTGELFF. DNA for the CDR3: TGCGCCAGCAGCTTGGAGGGCAGGGGTTACACCGGGGAGCTGTTTTTT.

The V and J genes are TRBV7-9 and TRBJ2-7; TRBD2 is a possible D gene (7 bases). Germline CDR1 is SEHNR and CDR2 is FQNEAQ (reference sequence). CDR3 length: 13 residues. The germline V and J ends were trimmed by 5 bases and 3 bases, with 11 bases remaining between them. As DNA, the CDR3 is TGTGCCAGCAGCGAAGGGGGGGACTACGAGCAGTACTTC. Translating gives CASSEGGDYEQYF.

This chain uses TRBV5-1 with TRBJ2-3, with 10 positions matching TRBD2. From germline, CDR1 is SGHRS and CDR2 YFSETQ. The CDR3 contains 14 residues. V lost 6 bases and J lost 4; bases outside the gene matches: 5. The CDR3 here is CASKAGGQSDTQYF. The CDR3 DNA is TGCGCCAGCAAAGCGGGGGGGCAATCAGATACGCAGTATTTT.

This chain links TRBV11-2 with TRBJ2-3; 9 positions match TRBD2. Germline V lookup: CDR1 SGHAT, CDR2 FQNNGV. The CDR3 is made up of 14 amino acids. Trimming took 7 bases from V and 2 from J; bases not matched to a gene: 4. The DNA for the CDR3 is TGTGCCAGCACGCGCGGGGGGGCCACAGATACGCAGTATTTT. Protein sequence: CASTRGGATDTQYF. The complete variable domain, with remaining parts taken from reference TRBV11-2 and TRBJ2-3, reads EAGVAQSPRYKIIEKRQSVAFWCNPISGHATLYWYQQILGQGPKLLIQFQNNGVVDDSQLPKDRFSAERLKGVDSTLKIQPAKLEDSAVYLCASTRGGATDTQYFGPGTRLTVL.

The chain carries TRBV15 and TRBJ2-2, with 8 bases matching TRBD1. This CDR3 is built from 16 residues. V was pared by 2 bases and J by 2 bases, with 4 bases of the junction left unmatched. CDR1 is LNHNV, CDR2 YYDKDF, per germline (reference sequence). CDR3 residues: CATSRPGQGNTGELFF. The CDR3 DNA is TGTGCCACCAGCAGACCAGGACAGGGAAACACCGGGGAGCTGTTTTTT.

V is TRBV19 and J is TRBJ1-4; D gene ambiguous. Germline V lookup: CDR1 LNHDA, CDR2 SQIVND (reference sequence). There are 14 residues in the CDR3. With 4 bases removed from V and 1 base from J, the gap between germline ends came to 7 bases. The CDR3 spells CASSREVTNEKLFF. The CDR3 nucleotides read TGTGCCAGTAGTAGGGAGGTAACTAATGAAAAACTGTTTTTT.